This T cell receptor beta chain was recovered during a study of identical twins. The study's findings and limits: Twins' surplus sharing was weaker for beta out-of-frame sequences. When twins shared out-of-frame alpha sequences, those sequences had excess low generation probability. There were fewer insertions in abundant cord blood beta clonotypes, but memory repertoires showed no such pattern.

Carrying unique molecular identifiers, the cDNA also gained a universal primer site through template switching. Via MiXCR, TCRdb re-called the 5' RACE reads, giving one row per CDR3 protein. The sample has 300,000 or so distinct CDR3 sequences, roughly 9% seen once. Concerning this clonotype: What it binds is unknown.

Germline assignment: CDR1 MGHDK and CDR2 SYGVNS. The CDR3 has 13 amino acids. Trimming took 1 base from V and 6 from J, leaving 9 bases between them. In addition, the sample was reused for a study of yellow fever vaccine responses in identical twins.

The source of this sequence is a young woman in good health. The genes are TRBV25-1 and TRBJ1-1; D is unresolved. Sequencing input: CD8+ T cells sorted from blood. The CDR3 nucleotides are TGTGCCAGCAGTGAATGGGAAACACCTGAAGCTTTCTTT. Amino acid sequence: CASSEWETPEAFF. Supplemented by reference TRBV25-1 and TRBJ1-1, the full variable domain reads EADIYQTPRYLVIGTGKKITLECSQTMGHDKMYWYQQDPGMELHLIHYSYGVNSTEKGDLSSESTVSRIRTEHFPLTLESARPSHTSQYLCASSEWETPEAFFGQGTRLTVV.